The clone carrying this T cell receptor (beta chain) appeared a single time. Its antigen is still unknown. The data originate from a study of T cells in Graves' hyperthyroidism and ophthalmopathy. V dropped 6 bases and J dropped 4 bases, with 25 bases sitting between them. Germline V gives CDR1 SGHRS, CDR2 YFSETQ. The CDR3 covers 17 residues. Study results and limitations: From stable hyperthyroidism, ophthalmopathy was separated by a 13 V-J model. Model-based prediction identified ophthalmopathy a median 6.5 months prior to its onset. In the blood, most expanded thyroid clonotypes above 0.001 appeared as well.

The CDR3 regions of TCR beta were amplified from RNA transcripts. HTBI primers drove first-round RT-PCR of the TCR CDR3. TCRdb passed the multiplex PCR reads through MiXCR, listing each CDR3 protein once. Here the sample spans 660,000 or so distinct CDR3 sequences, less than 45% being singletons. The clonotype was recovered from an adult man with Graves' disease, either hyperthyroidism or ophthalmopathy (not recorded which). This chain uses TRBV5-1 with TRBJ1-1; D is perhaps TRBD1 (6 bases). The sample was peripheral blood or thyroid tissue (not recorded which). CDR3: CASKGPAGDKVRTEAFF. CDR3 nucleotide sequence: TGCGCCAGCAAAGGTCCGGCAGGGGATAAGGTACGCACTGAAGCTTTCTTT.